The 13 T cell receptor beta chains listed next were all sequenced from one sample in a study of cytomegalovirus exposure and HLA in healthy donors. TCRdb's table, derived via immunoSEQ multiplex PCR, lists solely in-frame clones and lacks some. The sample carries 130,000 to 150,000 clones, about 90% recorded once. Specimen: PBMCs. These receptors all stem from a woman in her 30s in good health and CMV-seropositive.

The V and J genes are TRBV6-1 and TRBJ2-7, with 7 bases lining up with TRBD1. Per germline, CDR1 MNHNS and CDR2 SASEGT. This CDR3 is 14 amino acids long. V gave up 6 bases and J gave up 1 base; unmatched junction bases: 6. The CDR3 loop is CASRRQGRSYEQYF. CDR3 bases: TGTGCCAGCAGAAGACAGGGACGTTCCTACGAGCAGTACTTC.

The gene calls are TRBV6-5 and TRBJ2-3, with a possible D match to TRBD1 (5 bases). This CDR3 has 13 residues. The germline V gene has CDR1 MNHEY and CDR2 SVGAGI. Trimming pared 7 bases from V and 5 bases from J, leaving 13 bases between. The CDR3 DNA reads TGTGCCAGCACCCCGAAGGGGTTAGATACGCAGTATTTT. Its protein product is CASTPKGLDTQYF.

The rearrangement uses TRBV18 and TRBJ1-3; D perhaps matches TRBD1 (5 bases). There are 15 residues in the CDR3. Trimming took 3 bases from V and 3 from J, leaving 12 bases between them. Looked up from germline, CDR1 is KGHSH and CDR2 is LQKENI. The CDR3 here is CASSPSATDGNTIYF. Written as DNA, the CDR3 is TGTGCCAGCTCACCTTCCGCGACAGATGGAAACACCATATATTTT.

This clone showed up just once. The chain recombines TRBV4-1 with TRBJ2-5, with 12 bases identical to TRBD2. The CDR3 length is 17 residues. Trimming at V came to 2 bases and at J to 3 bases, leaving 7 bases not matched to a gene. Germline V gene data show CDR1 as MGHRA and CDR2 as YSYEKL. The CDR3, as DNA: TGCGCCAGCAGCCAATTTCTTCCTAGCGGGAGGGAAGAGACCCAGTACTTC. It yields the protein CASSQFLPSGREETQYF.

The genes are TRBV5-6 and TRBJ1-2; tentative D call: TRBD1 (5 bases). Germline loops: CDR1 SGHDT, CDR2 YYEEEE. V was cut by 2 bases and J by 6 bases, with 14 bases left in between. The CDR3 is made up of 14 amino acids. CDR3 in DNA: TGTGCCAGCAGCTTCACCGGGGGGAACGATGGCTACACCTTC. Encoded protein: CASSFTGGNDGYTF. Together with reference TRBV5-6 and TRBJ1-2, the CDR3 gives the full variable domain: DAGVTQSPTHLIKTRGQQVTLRCSPKSGHDTVSWYQQALGQGPQFIFQYYEEEERQRGNFPDRFSGHQFPNYSSELNVNALLLGDSALYLCASSFTGGNDGYTFGSGTRLTVV.

This chain uses TRBV5-1 with TRBJ2-7; TRBD1 aligns across 9 bases. After removal of 0 bases from V and 3 bases from J, the junction contained 13 bases not matched to a gene. The germline gives CDR1 SGHRS, CDR2 YFSETQ. The CDR3 totals 18 residues. The CDR3 DNA follows: TGCGCCAGCAGCTTGGCCAGACGCGGACAGGGACAGGGCTACGAGCAGTACTTC. Its translation: CASSLARRGQGQGYEQYF.

This clone appeared a single time. The J gene is TRBJ2-3, the V gene TRBV5-1, with 9 nucleotides matching TRBD1. The CDR3 has 13 amino acids. Trimming took 4 bases from V and 4 from J; bases not matched to a gene: 1. Germline values: CDR1 SGHRS, CDR2 YFSETQ. CDR3 sequence (DNA): TGCGCCAGCAGCGGGACAGGGCCAGATACGCAGTATTTT. Translation: CASSGTGPDTQYF.

In its sample, this clone was seen once. CDR3 DNA sequence: TGTGCCAGTAGTATAGATCCAAACTCCTACAATGAGCAGTTCTTC. Encoded protein: CASSIDPNSYNEQFF. J is TRBJ2-1 and V is TRBV19; D is ambiguous. From germline, CDR1 is LNHDA and CDR2 SQIVND (reference sequence). The CDR3 is 15 residues long. V lost 0 bases to trimming and J lost 0 bases, with 6 bases between them.

The chain links TRBV6-1 to TRBJ2-7; D is possibly TRBD2 (6 bases). The CDR3 loop spans 13 amino acids. The V gene lost 2 bases and the J gene lost 5 bases, with 10 bases spanning the gap. CDR1 MNHNS and CDR2 SASEGT come from the germline V gene. The CDR3 DNA is TGTGCCAGCAGTGAAATTAGCGGCGACGAGCAGTACTTC. Protein product: CASSEISGDEQYF.

The chain is built from TRBV11-2 and TRBJ2-4, with 8 positions matching TRBD2. The germline gives CDR1 SGHAT, CDR2 FQNNGV. V dropped 5 bases and J dropped 0; count of bases not matched to a gene: 6. This CDR3 region has 16 residues. The CDR3, as DNA: TGTGCCAGCAGCCGATTTAGCGGGGTAGCCAAAAACATTCAGTACTTC. The encoded protein is CASSRFSGVAKNIQYF. The variable domain in full, completed from reference TRBV11-2 and TRBJ2-4, reads EAGVAQSPRYKIIEKRQSVAFWCNPISGHATLYWYQQILGQGPKLLIQFQNNGVVDDSQLPKDRFSAERLKGVDSTLKIQPAKLEDSAVYLCASSRFSGVAKNIQYFGAGTRLSVL.

V is TRBV27 and J is TRBJ2-6; 11 nucleotides align to TRBD1. The CDR3 runs to 19 residues. J gave up 0 bases and V 5 bases, and 9 bases lay outside the gene matches. The germline CDR1 and CDR2 sequences are MNHEY and SMNVEV (reference sequence). The CDR3 spells CASSATPGTGGSGANVLTF. The CDR3 nucleotides read TGTGCCAGCAGTGCTACGCCCGGGACAGGGGGCTCTGGGGCCAACGTCCTGACTTTC.

The rearrangement uses TRBV11-2 and TRBJ2-2; D possibly corresponds to TRBD1 (5 bases). V lost 2 bases to trimming and J lost 6 bases, with 10 bases between them. The germline gives CDR1 SGHAT, CDR2 FQNNGV. The CDR3 is made up of 14 amino acids. CDR3: CASSLNSGPGELFF. CDR3 DNA sequence: TGTGCCAGCAGCTTAAATTCAGGGCCCGGGGAGCTGTTTTTT.

This clone occurred many times. The chain has TRBV6-1 and TRBJ1-6, with D perhaps TRBD1 (5 bases). Deletions cut 3 bases from V and 7 bases from J, with 16 bases between. In germline, CDR1 is MNHNS, CDR2 SASEGT. This CDR3 contains 16 residues. CDR3 sequence reads: CASSDGGWVGNSPLHF. DNA for the CDR3: TGTGCCAGCAGTGACGGGGGATGGGTGGGGAATTCACCCCTCCACTTT.